Below, 14 T cell receptor beta chains from the same sample are listed, as sequenced in a study of T cell responses to AZD1222 COVID-19 vaccine. Assay: immunoSEQ multiplex PCR; the TCRdb copy retains only in-frame clones and omits some. This table has about 77,000 clones, 80% to 95% appearing once. Source: peripheral blood, taken 28 days after the second AZD1222 dose. The receptors were gathered from an adult who received the AZD1222 COVID-19 vaccine.

This clone was seen a handful of times. This CDR3 is CASSLGQREAYEQYF. CDR3 bases: TGTGCCAGCAGCTTAGGACAGCGGGAAGCTTACGAGCAGTACTTC. The chain employs TRBV7-2 and TRBJ2-7; 7 bases line up with TRBD2. The V and J ends lost 1 base and 4 bases, in that order; junction bases with no gene match: 7. The CDR3 extends over 15 amino acids. Germline V gene lookup returns CDR1 SGHTA and CDR2 FQGNSA. Looking up the rest from reference TRBV7-2 and TRBJ2-7 gives the full variable domain: GAGVSQSPSNKVTEKGKDVELRCDPISGHTALYWYRQSLGQGLEFLIYFQGNSAPDKSGLPSDRFSAERTGGSVSTLTIQRTQQEDSAVYLCASSLGQREAYEQYFGPGTRLTVT.

The chain uses TRBV3-1 (or the pseudogene TRBV3-2) and TRBJ1-3; weak D call: TRBD1 (5 bases). Per germline, CDR1 LGHDT and CDR2 YNNKEL (reference sequence). The CDR3 is made up of 16 amino acids. Between the trimmed V and J ends, which lost 3 bases and 0 bases, there was a span of 12 bases. This chain's CDR3 is CASSHGWGDSGNTIYF. The CDR3 region has the DNA TGTGCCAGCAGCCACGGGTGGGGGGACTCTGGAAACACCATATATTTT.

The chain carries TRBV28 and TRBJ2-7, with 9 bases identical to TRBD1. J was trimmed by 3 bases and V by 4 bases; bases with no gene match: 7. Germline CDR1 reads MDHEN; CDR2 reads SYDVKM. The CDR3 length is 15 residues. This CDR3 reads CASSSPGTGSYEQYF. The CDR3 nucleotides are TGTGCCAGCAGTTCCCCCGGGACAGGGAGCTACGAGCAGTACTTC.

The chain combines TRBV9 with TRBJ2-5, with D unclear. Per the germline V gene, CDR1 is SGDLS and CDR2 is YYNGEE. V was trimmed by 4 bases and J by 5 bases, leaving 9 bases between them. This CDR3 has 12 amino acids. This chain's CDR3 is CASSLNSETQYF. The DNA of the CDR3 is TGTGCCAGCAGCCTTAACTCCGAGACCCAGTACTTC.

The chain recombines TRBV10-1 with TRBJ1-3, with TRBD1 identical over 7 bases. Germline V gene lookup returns CDR1 WNHNN and CDR2 SYGVQD (reference sequence). There are 14 residues in the CDR3. V was pared by 9 bases and J by 4 bases, with 9 bases of the junction left unmatched. The CDR3 bases are TGCGCCAGACCTGACCGGGACAGCGGAAACACCATATATTTT. Amino acids: CARPDRDSGNTIYF.

This chain uses TRBV6-6 with TRBJ1-1; TRBD1 matches at 7 bases. With 2 bases clipped from V and 7 bases from J, the junction kept 1 base outside the gene matches. This CDR3 is built from 12 residues. CDR1 MNHNY and CDR2 SVGAGI come from the germline V gene (reference sequence). The CDR3: CASSYGDSEAFF. The CDR3 DNA sequence: TGTGCCAGCAGTTACGGGGACAGTGAAGCTTTCTTT.

The chain is built from TRBV30 and TRBJ2-3; no reliable D call. Germline V gene data show CDR1 as GTSNPN and CDR2 as SVGIG (reference sequence). This CDR3 region has 12 residues. The ends were cut back, 0 bases at V and 4 bases at J, with 5 bases in the middle. The CDR3 loop is CAWSVLADTQYF. In DNA, the CDR3 is TGTGCCTGGAGTGTACTGGCAGATACGCAGTATTTT.

The chain employs TRBV5-1 and TRBJ2-1; possible D gene TRBD1, 5 bases. Germline V lookup: CDR1 SGHRS, CDR2 YFSETQ. CDR3 length equals 16 residues. Trimming left V 4 bases short and J 3 bases short, with 17 bases between. The CDR3 loop reads CASSGVAQGFYNEQFF. Here the CDR3 DNA reads TGCGCCAGCAGCGGAGTTGCCCAGGGCTTCTACAATGAGCAGTTCTTC.

The chain has TRBV21-1 and TRBJ1-4; no DNA check was done on the table's D call, TRBD1. TRBV21-1 is marked as a pseudogene. The CDR3 sequence is 14 residues long. The CDR3 bases are TGTGCCAGCAGCACGCGGCAGGGTTGTGAAAAACTGTTTTTT. It is translated as CASSTRQGCEKLFF.

The genes are TRBV27 and TRBJ2-4; 8 bases align to TRBD1. This CDR3 comprises 15 residues. V was pared by 6 bases and J by 3 bases, with 7 bases of the junction left unmatched. Germline CDR1 reads MNHEY; CDR2 reads SMNVEV (reference sequence). The CDR3 bases are TGTGCCAGCAGGACACCGACAGGGGACAAAAACATTCAGTACTTC. It yields the protein CASRTPTGDKNIQYF.

Only a few counts were recorded for this clone. J is TRBJ2-1 and V is TRBV30; D is uncertain. Germline loops: CDR1 GTSNPN, CDR2 SVGIG (reference sequence). Trimming stripped 5 bases from V and 6 bases from J, with 5 bases between. The CDR3 loop spans 10 amino acids. The CDR3 loop is CAWVRNEQFF. For the CDR3, the DNA is TGTGCCTGGGTGCGCAATGAGCAGTTCTTC.

The sample holds a few counts of this clone. The rearrangement uses TRBV7-9 and TRBJ2-1; 8 bases map to TRBD2. CDR3 length: 16 amino acids. V shed 1 base and J 4 bases; nucleotides not matched to a gene: 6. Germline V lookup: CDR1 SEHNR, CDR2 FQNEAQ (reference sequence). Here the CDR3 DNA reads TGTGCCAGCAGCTTAGATCGGGAGGGACTATACAATGAGCAGTTCTTC. Protein: CASSLDREGLYNEQFF.

The chain carries TRBV7-6 and TRBJ2-2; 9 positions match TRBD2. CDR3 length: 17 residues. With 5 bases clipped from V and 0 bases from J, the junction kept 7 bases outside the gene matches. Germline loops: CDR1 SGHVS, CDR2 FNYEAQ. Here the CDR3 DNA reads TGTGCCAGCAGCAGACGTCGACTAGCGGCGAACACCGGGGAGCTGTTTTTT. Its protein is CASSRRRLAANTGELFF.

The V gene is TRBV19, the J gene TRBJ2-1; 10 positions match TRBD1. J gave up 5 bases and V 1 base, and 2 bases lay outside the gene matches. Germline CDR1 reads LNHDA; CDR2 reads SQIVND (reference sequence). This CDR3 is 15 amino acids long. The CDR3 DNA is TGTGCCAGTAGTATAGTTGACAGGGGGCACAATGAGCAGTTCTTC. This gives the protein CASSIVDRGHNEQFF.